These T cell receptor beta chains were read from a single sample in a study of cytomegalovirus exposure and HLA in healthy donors. Sequencing used immunoSEQ multiplex PCR; TCRdb keeps in-frame clones, though not all of them. The data hold around 160,000 clones, with about 80% observed a single time. Input material: PBMCs. The receptors come from a man in his forties or fifties in good health and CMV-seropositive. Both conserved end residues are part of each CDR3. D genes are given only for firm matches. Part of the rows lack a size; the others show once, few, many or a class for expanded clones.

CASSRGQGSSYEQYF TGTGCCAGCTCACGAGGACAGGGGAGCTCCTACGAGCAGTACTTC TRBD1 TRBV18 . 15 TRBJ2-7
CASLPGLAQFF TGTGCCAGCCTCCCGGGACTAGCGCAGTTCTTC TRBD2 TRBV27 few 11 TRBJ2-1
CASSVAVPSGGGEQFF TGTGCCAGCAGCGTAGCTGTCCCTAGCGGGGGGGGTGAGCAGTTCTTC TRBD2 TRBV9 . 16 TRBJ2-1
CASSVEEGRRAEQYF TGTGCCAGCAGCGTAGAAGAGGGAAGGAGGGCCGAGCAGTACTTC . TRBV9 . 15 TRBJ2-7
CASNPLPRANTEAFF TGTGCCAGCAATCCCCTTCCCAGGGCGAACACTGAAGCTTTCTTT . TRBV5-8 . 15 TRBJ1-1
CASSHGEVGYGEAFF TGCGCCAGCAGCCACGGGGAGGTAGGGTACGGTGAAGCTTTCTTT . TRBV4-3 . 15 TRBJ1-1
CASSSGRTGGNTIYF TGTGCCAGCAGCTCCGGTAGGACTGGTGGAAACACCATATATTTT . TRBV7-9 . 15 TRBJ1-3
CASSLDGGGAGSPLHF TGTGCCAGCAGCTTGGACGGCGGGGGGGCAGGCTCACCCCTCCACTTT . TRBV5-6 . 16 TRBJ1-6
CASSQTAGGSGNTIYF TGTGCCAGCAGCCAAACTGCAGGGGGCTCTGGAAACACCATATATTTT TRBD1 TRBV5-6 few 16 TRBJ1-3
CASSPGQPYGYTF TGTGCCAGCAGCCCGGGACAGCCCTATGGCTACACCTTC TRBD1 TRBV7-2 . 13 TRBJ1-2
CASSSTGGWGGNTIYF TGTGCCAGCAGCTCCACAGGGGGCTGGGGTGGAAACACCATATATTTT TRBD1 TRBV5-4 . 16 TRBJ1-3
CASREGQVGFDYGYTF TGTGCCAGTAGAGAAGGACAGGTTGGGTTCGACTATGGCTACACCTTC TRBD1 TRBV19 . 16 TRBJ1-2
CASSVGQAGGQWEQFF TGTGCCAGCAGCGTAGGTCAAGCGGGGGGGCAATGGGAGCAGTTCTTC TRBD2 TRBV9 . 16 TRBJ2-1
CASSGGGRGYGYTF TGTGCCAGCAGTGGGGGTGGCAGGGGATATGGCTACACCTTC . TRBV2 . 14 TRBJ1-2
CASVRGAENTGELFF TGCGCCAGCGTACGGGGGGCCGAGAACACCGGGGAGCTGTTTTTT . TRBV5-1 . 15 TRBJ2-2
CASKAGDYGYTF TGTGCCAGCAAGGCGGGCGACTATGGCTACACCTTC . TRBV2 . 12 TRBJ1-2
CASSRQGPEQYF TGTGCCAGCAGCCGACAGGGCCCCGAGCAGTACTTC TRBD1 TRBV5-6 . 12 TRBJ2-7
CAWRAGTVSYEQYF TGTGCCTGGAGAGCCGGGACAGTGTCCTACGAGCAGTACTTC TRBD1 TRBV30 . 14 TRBJ2-7
CATIGGGNTEAFF TGTGCCACCATTGGAGGTGGGAACACTGAAGCTTTCTTT . TRBV15 . 13 TRBJ1-1
CASSSAGTGKTNYGYTF TGCGCCAGCAGTAGTGCCGGGACAGGGAAAACTAACTATGGCTACACCTTC TRBD1 TRBV5-1 . 17 TRBJ1-2
CASSWGQGGNEQFF TGCGCCAGCAGCTGGGGACAGGGAGGGAATGAGCAGTTCTTC TRBD1 TRBV5-1 . 14 TRBJ2-1
CAWSPPPSSGETQYF TGTGCCTGGAGTCCTCCCCCTAGCTCCGGGGAGACCCAGTACTTC . TRBV30 . 15 TRBJ2-5
CASSSRITYEQYF TGTGCCAGCAGCTCGAGGATCACCTACGAGCAGTACTTC . TRBV7-2 . 13 TRBJ2-7
CASSRRQSGEAFF TGTGCCAGCAGTCGACGACAGTCCGGTGAAGCTTTCTTT . TRBV27 . 13 TRBJ1-1
CASSQGRPRGTSTDTQYF TGCGCCAGCAGCCAAGGACGCCCGCGGGGGACTAGCACAGATACGCAGTATTTT TRBD2 TRBV4-1 . 18 TRBJ2-3
CASSPEPGTGYGYTF TGCGCCAGCAGCCCGGAACCCGGGACAGGATATGGCTACACCTTC TRBD1 TRBV5-1 . 15 TRBJ1-2
CASRNPGDTQYF TGTGCCAGCAGGAACCCGGGAGATACGCAGTATTTT . TRBV25-1 . 12 TRBJ2-3
CASSVSRDYLYPNTGELFF TGTGCCAGCAGCGTCTCAAGGGACTATCTATACCCGAACACCGGGGAGCTGTTTTTT TRBD2 TRBV9 . 19 TRBJ2-2
CASSTGQNQPQHF TGTGCCAGCAGCACCGGACAAAATCAGCCCCAGCATTTT . TRBV28 . 13 TRBJ1-5
CASSQDRQVNTEAFF TGCGCCAGCAGCCAAGATCGACAGGTGAACACTGAAGCTTTCTTT . TRBV4-3 . 15 TRBJ1-1
CSATGDTQYF TGCAGTGCTACCGGAGATACGCAGTATTTT . TRBV20-1 . 10 TRBJ2-3
CASRSTGTYSNQPQHF TGTGCCAGCAGGTCCACAGGGACCTATAGCAATCAGCCCCAGCATTTT . TRBV27 . 16 TRBJ1-5
CATSRDQQPQHF TGTGCCACCAGCAGAGATCAGCAGCCCCAGCATTTT . TRBV15 . 12 TRBJ1-5
CSVNKGRYGYTF TGCAGCGTTAATAAGGGGCGGTATGGCTACACCTTC . TRBV29-1 once 12 TRBJ1-2
CAISESLSGSGGNTEAFF TGTGCCATCAGTGAGTCGTTATCCGGATCAGGGGGAAACACTGAAGCTTTCTTT TRBD1 TRBV10-3 . 18 TRBJ1-1
CAISEGTGGEYSNQPQHF TGTGCCATCAGTGAGGGGACAGGGGGCGAATATAGCAATCAGCCCCAGCATTTT TRBD1 TRBV10-3 . 18 TRBJ1-5
CASSLQGGSTSGNTIYF TGCGCCAGCAGCCTACAGGGGGGAAGTACCTCTGGAAACACCATATATTTT TRBD1 TRBV5-1 . 17 TRBJ1-3
CASRQATTDTQYF TGTGCCAGCCGACAAGCTACCACAGATACGCAGTATTTT . TRBV7-2 . 13 TRBJ2-3
CASSARLAKNTGELFF TGCGCCAGCAGCGCCCGACTAGCGAAGAACACCGGGGAGCTGTTTTTT TRBD2 TRBV4-3 few 16 TRBJ2-2
CASREGRDQPQHF TGTGCCAGCAGGGAGGGCAGGGACCAGCCCCAGCATTTT . TRBV2 once 13 TRBJ1-5
CASSPRTGNQPQHF TGTGCCAGCAGCCCCCGGACAGGGAATCAGCCCCAGCATTTT TRBD1 TRBV7-2 . 14 TRBJ1-5
CAWSKGEVYEQYF TGTGCCTGGAGTAAGGGGGAAGTCTACGAGCAGTACTTC . TRBV30 few 13 TRBJ2-7
CASSGSGTGKETQYF TGTGCCAGCAGTGGGTCCGGGACAGGGAAGGAGACCCAGTACTTC TRBD1 TRBV6-5 . 15 TRBJ2-5
CASRHGGETQYF TGTGCCAGCAGACACGGGGGAGAGACCCAGTACTTC . TRBV27 . 12 TRBJ2-5
CASRDTGLNTEAFF TGTGCCAGTAGGGATACAGGGTTGAACACTGAAGCTTTCTTT . TRBV19 . 14 TRBJ1-1
CASSFQGAHEKLFF TGTGCCAGCAGCTTTCAGGGGGCGCATGAAAAACTGTTTTTT TRBD1 TRBV7-2 . 14 TRBJ1-4
CASSFSTGTIYGYTF TGTGCCAGCAGTTTCTCGACAGGTACCATCTATGGCTACACCTTC . TRBV27 . 15 TRBJ1-2
CASSDATGKIPPPSYEQYF TGTGCCAGCAGTGACGCTACAGGGAAAATTCCTCCCCCTTCCTACGAGCAGTACTTC . TRBV6-4 . 19 TRBJ2-7
CAWSGGQGGQPQHF TGTGCCTGGAGTGGAGGACAGGGTGGGCAGCCCCAGCATTTT TRBD1 TRBV30 . 14 TRBJ1-5
CASSPPSGARQPQHF TGTGCCAGCTCACCACCGTCAGGGGCACGACAGCCCCAGCATTTT . TRBV18 . 15 TRBJ1-5
CASKAGSGADTQYF TGTGCCAGCAAGGCGGGCTCGGGGGCAGATACGCAGTATTTT . TRBV25-1 . 14 TRBJ2-3
CASSPSGTYNEQFF TGCGCCAGCAGTCCTAGCGGCACCTACAATGAGCAGTTCTTC TRBD2 TRBV10-1 . 14 TRBJ2-1
CASSISGGSGGYTF TGTGCCAGTAGTATATCAGGAGGGTCGGGAGGCTACACCTTC . TRBV19 . 14 TRBJ1-2
CASSDRGVYEQYF TGCGCCAGCTCGGACAGGGGTGTCTACGAGCAGTACTTC TRBD1 TRBV10-2 . 13 TRBJ2-7
CASSYDRGGYEQYF TGTGCCAGCAGTTACGACAGGGGTGGCTACGAGCAGTACTTC TRBD1 TRBV6-6 . 14 TRBJ2-7
CASSLASARSYEQYF TGTGCCAGCAGCTTAGCGTCCGCCAGATCCTACGAGCAGTACTTC . TRBV7-8 . 15 TRBJ2-7
CASSLRERNSPLHF TGTGCCAGCAGCTTGAGGGAGCGTAATTCACCCCTCCACTTT . TRBV5-4 few 14 TRBJ1-6
CAWSTSGGTEQYF TGTGCCTGGAGTACTAGCGGGGGGACCGAGCAGTACTTC TRBD2 TRBV30 . 13 TRBJ2-7
CASSPSGGNSYNEQFF TGTGCCAGCAGCCCTAGCGGGGGGAACTCCTACAATGAGCAGTTCTTC TRBD2 TRBV7-3 . 16 TRBJ2-1
CASGDGQGANEQFF TGTGCCAGCGGAGACGGACAGGGGGCCAATGAGCAGTTCTTC TRBD1 TRBV6-1 . 14 TRBJ2-1